The clone carrying this TCR beta chain was picked up many times. Its antigen is as yet unknown. Expressed TCRB transcripts were sequenced because the entire RNA isolate underwent reverse transcription. Some clones are missing from TCRdb's copy, which holds only in-frame ones; the method was immunoSEQ multiplex PCR. This table has 200,000 to 300,000 clones, roughly 30% appearing once. Averaging approximately 120 mL, one heparinised blood draw came from each individual donor. These data are taken from a study of beta chain features in type 1 diabetes. Study-level findings and limits: Individuals with type 1 diabetes displayed fewer insertions and more deletions at VDJ junctions.

Trimming removed 0 bases from V and 5 bases from J; junction bases left unmatched: 8. The CDR3 runs to 16 residues. CDR1 is KGHSH and CDR2 is LQKENI in the germline V gene. The sequence derives from a man aged 30 to 39 in good health. The sequencing input was central memory CD4+ T cells from blood. V usage is TRBV18 and J usage is TRBJ2-7; 9 nucleotides line up with TRBD2. The CDR3 nucleotides are TGTGCCAGCTCACCACCGGGGACTAGCTTGAGACACGAGCAGTACTTC. Its translation: CASSPPGTSLRHEQYF.